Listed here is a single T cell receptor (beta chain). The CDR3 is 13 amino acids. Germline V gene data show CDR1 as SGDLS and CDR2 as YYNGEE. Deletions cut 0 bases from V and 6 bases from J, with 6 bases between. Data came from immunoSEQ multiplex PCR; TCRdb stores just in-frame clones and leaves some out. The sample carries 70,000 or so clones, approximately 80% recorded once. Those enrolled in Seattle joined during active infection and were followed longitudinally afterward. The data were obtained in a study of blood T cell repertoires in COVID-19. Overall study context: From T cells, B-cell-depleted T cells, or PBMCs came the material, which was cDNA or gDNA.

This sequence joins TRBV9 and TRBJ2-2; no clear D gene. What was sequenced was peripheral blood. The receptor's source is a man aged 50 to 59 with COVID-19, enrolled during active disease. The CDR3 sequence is CASSVGVAGELFF. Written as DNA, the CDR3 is TGTGCCAGCAGCGTAGGAGTCGCCGGGGAGCTGTTTTTT.